This is a list of T cell receptor beta chains from one sample in a study of T cells in Graves' hyperthyroidism and ophthalmopathy. TCRdb independently ran MiXCR on the multiplex PCR reads; one entry per CDR3 protein. This table has 310,000 or so distinct CDR3 sequences, 17% appearing once. Input material: blood. The receptors were sampled from a woman aged 55 to 70 with Graves' ophthalmopathy. CDR3s include the opening cysteine and the closing phenylalanine or tryptophan. The D gene is left open where the match is weak. The size entry is marked missing in some rows and otherwise reads once, few, many or a size class.

clone_size j_call v_call d_call cdr3_nt cdr3_aa
- TRBJ2-6 TRBV5-5 - TGTGCCAGCAGCTTACTCCCCTCTGGGGCCAACGTCCTGACTTTC CASSLLPSGANVLTF
many TRBJ1-5 TRBV4-1 TRBD1 TGCGCCAGCAGCCAAGAACCACAGGGGCTCCAGCCCCAGCATTTT CASSQEPQGLQPQHF
many TRBJ2-5 TRBV9 TRBD2 TGTGCCAGCAGCACGAGAGGTCGGGGGGACCAAGAGACCCAGTACTTC CASSTRGRGDQETQYF
- TRBJ2-2 TRBV2 TRBD1 TGTGCCAGCACCCGGGACAGGGCGACGAACACCGGGGAGCTGTTTTTT CASTRDRATNTGELFF
few TRBJ2-2 TRBV24-1 - TGTGCCACCAGTGGTTCACCCAACACCGGGGAGCTGTTTTTT CATSGSPNTGELFF
- TRBJ1-2 TRBV6-2/TRBV6-3 - TGTGCCAGCAGTTATTTGAGTGTATATGGCTACACCTTC CASSYLSVYGYTF
many TRBJ1-4 TRBV7-9 TRBD1 TGTGCCAGCAGCCCTTGGGCGGGACAGCGTAATGAAAAACTGTTTTTT CASSPWAGQRNEKLFF
once TRBJ1-6 TRBV11-2 - TGTGCCAGCAGCCCCACAGTTTATAATTCACCCCTCCACTTT CASSPTVYNSPLHF
many TRBJ2-3 TRBV20-1 TRBD1 TGCAGTGCTCCTAAATGGGGACAGGGGCCAGATACGCAGTATTTT CSAPKWGQGPDTQYF
many TRBJ1-2 TRBV11-2 TRBD1 TGTGCCAGCAGCCTCTCCTCTGGGACAGAGAACTATGGCTACACCTTC CASSLSSGTENYGYTF
few TRBJ1-6 TRBV18 - TGTGCCAGCTCAACGGGTTTCAGCTCACCCCTCCACTTT CASSTGFSSPLHF
many TRBJ2-7 TRBV7-9 - TGTGCCAGCAGCTTAGGCCAGGGGTTCTACGAGCAGTACTTC CASSLGQGFYEQYF
many TRBJ1-6 TRBV28 TRBD1 TGTGCCAGCAGTCCCAGGGGGTCCTATAATTCACCCCTCCACTTT CASSPRGSYNSPLHF
many TRBJ2-3 TRBV12-3/TRBV12-4 - TGTGCCAGCAGTTTCCGGGGGGATACGCAGTATTTT CASSFRGDTQYF
- TRBJ2-7 TRBV20-1 - TGCAGTGCCCATTTAGAAATCGAGCAGTACTTC CSAHLEIEQYF
many TRBJ1-1 TRBV7-8 - TGTGCCAGCAGCTTCGCCAGGGGACCCATGAACACTGAAGCTTTCTTT CASSFARGPMNTEAFF
many TRBJ2-1 TRBV28 TRBD1 TGTGCCAGCAGTTTGGGAAAGGGACAGGGTGGTAGGAATGAGCAGTTCTTC CASSLGKGQGGRNEQFF
many TRBJ2-1 TRBV2 - TGTGCCAGCAGAAGGGGGGACAGCTCCTACAATGAGCAGTTCTTC CASRRGDSSYNEQFF
- TRBJ2-5 TRBV18 TRBD1 TGTGCCAGCTCACCAGGCTCGACAGGGGGCCGGGAGACCCAGTACTTC CASSPGSTGGRETQYF
many TRBJ2-3 TRBV20-1 - TGCAGTGCTAGGGGGTCGCGGGGGCGCACAGATACGCAGTATTTT CSARGSRGRTDTQYF
- TRBJ2-7 TRBV7-2 - TGTGCCAGCAGCGACCTACGGGGCAGCTACGAGCAGTACTTC CASSDLRGSYEQYF
- TRBJ1-5 TRBV9 - TGTGCCAGCAGCGTAGACCCTCTGAACCAGCCCCAGCATTTT CASSVDPLNQPQHF
- TRBJ1-1 TRBV7-9 TRBD1 TGTGCCAGCAGCCAGGTGGGTGGACAGGGACGGCGAGGGACTGAAGCTTTCTTT CASSQVGGQGRRGTEAFF
many TRBJ1-1 TRBV6-2/TRBV6-3 TRBD1 TGTGCCAGCAGTCCAGGGGGCGCGGGGAACACTGAAGCTTTCTTT CASSPGGAGNTEAFF
- TRBJ2-1 TRBV27 TRBD2 TGTGCCAGCAGTTTTGCTAGCGGCTATTACAGTGAGCAGTTCTTC CASSFASGYYSEQFF
- TRBJ1-5 TRBV12-5 - TGTGCTAGTGGTTTCGGCGGCTACAATCAGCCCCAGCATTTT CASGFGGYNQPQHF
many TRBJ2-7 TRBV12-3/TRBV12-4 TRBD1 TGTGCCAGCAGTTTATTACAGGGGACCGAGCAGTACTTC CASSLLQGTEQYF
few TRBJ1-2 TRBV5-1 - TGCGCCAGCAGCCTAAACCCGGGGGCCCATGGCTACACCTTC CASSLNPGAHGYTF
few TRBJ2-1 TRBV24-1 TRBD1 TGTGCCACCAGTGATCGCCCGGGACAGGGGGCCTACAATGAGCAGTTCTTC CATSDRPGQGAYNEQFF
few TRBJ2-1 TRBV27 - TGTGCCAGCAGCACGGGTGCGGGGAGCTCCTACAATGAGCAGTTCTTC CASSTGAGSSYNEQFF
- TRBJ1-6 TRBV28 - TGTGCCAGCAAAACAGGGTTGAATTCACCCCTCCACTTT CASKTGLNSPLHF
- TRBJ1-1 TRBV4-3 TRBD1 TGCGCCAGCAGCCAAGCCGCAGGGGGGGGCACTGAAGCTTTCTTT CASSQAAGGGTEAFF
few TRBJ2-1 TRBV11-2 TRBD2 TGTGCCAGCAGCTTTTTTAGCGGGGGGGCGAATGAGCAGTTCTTC CASSFFSGGANEQFF
many TRBJ1-5 TRBV5-6 TRBD1 TGTGCCAGCAGCTCATTGAGGACAGGGCGGAATCAGCCCCAGCATTTT CASSSLRTGRNQPQHF
many TRBJ2-4 TRBV7-2 - TGTGCCAGCGGTTTGAGAGAGGACCCCAAAAACATTCAGTACTTC CASGLREDPKNIQYF
few TRBJ2-7 TRBV28 - TGTGCCAGCAGACCAGGACAGAACTACTACGAGCAGTACTTC CASRPGQNYYEQYF
many TRBJ1-1 TRBV7-2 - TGTGCCAGCAGCGCAAATTCAGGGTGGACTGAAGCTTTCTTT CASSANSGWTEAFF
- TRBJ1-2 TRBV6-1 TRBD1 TGTGCCAGCAGAAGGGGGGACAGGGAGGGCTACACCTTC CASRRGDREGYTF
many TRBJ2-7 TRBV11-3 - TGTGCCAGCAGCGATGGCTACGAGCAGTACTTC CASSDGYEQYF
many TRBJ1-4 TRBV9 TRBD1 TGTGCCAGCAGCGCCACAGACAGGGGAAATGAAAAACTGTTTTTT CASSATDRGNEKLFF
many TRBJ2-6 TRBV28 TRBD1 TGTGCCAGCAGTCAAACAGGGGGCGCTGGGGCCAACGTCCTGACTTTC CASSQTGGAGANVLTF
many TRBJ2-7 TRBV27 - TGTGCCAGCACCACCCGGAGGGGAGCCTACGAGCAGTACTTC CASTTRRGAYEQYF
- TRBJ2-1 TRBV11-2 TRBD1 TGTGCCAGCAGCTTAATATTAGTCCAGGGGGTTTTCTTC CASSLILVQGVFF
many TRBJ2-7 TRBV7-3 TRBD2 TGTGCCAGCAGCAAAAATAGCGGGACACCCTACGAGCAGTACTTC CASSKNSGTPYEQYF
many TRBJ2-5 TRBV6-2/TRBV6-3 - TGTGCAGTGGTAGCGGCGGTGGAAGAGACCCAGTACTTC CAVVAAVEETQYF
few TRBJ1-2 TRBV28 TRBD1 TGTGCCAGCACTGCACTTGAGGGACAGGGGGCGCGAGGCTACACCTTC CASTALEGQGARGYTF
- TRBJ1-4 TRBV5-1 TRBD1 TGCGCCAGCAGCTTGACAGGGACAGGGGCTGAAAAACTGTTTTTT CASSLTGTGAEKLFF
few TRBJ1-1 TRBV5-4 TRBD1 TGTGCCAGCAGCTCCCAATTGACAGGGGGAACTGAAGCTTTCTTT CASSSQLTGGTEAFF
many TRBJ1-4 TRBV28 - TGTGCCAGCAGTCGTCCAGGGGAAGGGGAAAAACTGTTTTTT CASSRPGEGEKLFF
- TRBJ1-2 TRBV5-6 - TGTGCCAGCAGCTTGTGGACAGCTGGCTACACCTTC CASSLWTAGYTF